This record looks at one TCR beta chain sequence and its context. The CDR3 covers 15 residues. The germline V and J ends were trimmed by 7 bases and 7 bases, with 19 bases remaining between them. The germline gives CDR1 SGHAT, CDR2 FQNNGV. This table comes from immunoSEQ multiplex PCR, and its TCRdb copy is limited to in-frame clones, with some not included. The table has hundreds of thousands of clones, roughly 70% seen once. This sample is part of a study of shared clonotypes between healthy human individuals. What was sequenced was memory CD4+ T cells sorted from blood. Subset described: CD45RA-negative fraction. The rearrangement joins TRBV11-2 to TRBJ1-4; D ambiguous. The source is a woman aged 25 to 45 in good health. For the CDR3, the DNA is TGTGCCAGCACCATCAACTTCCCTCCCAGTGAAAAACTGTTTTTT. Translated, it gives CASTINFPPSEKLFF.